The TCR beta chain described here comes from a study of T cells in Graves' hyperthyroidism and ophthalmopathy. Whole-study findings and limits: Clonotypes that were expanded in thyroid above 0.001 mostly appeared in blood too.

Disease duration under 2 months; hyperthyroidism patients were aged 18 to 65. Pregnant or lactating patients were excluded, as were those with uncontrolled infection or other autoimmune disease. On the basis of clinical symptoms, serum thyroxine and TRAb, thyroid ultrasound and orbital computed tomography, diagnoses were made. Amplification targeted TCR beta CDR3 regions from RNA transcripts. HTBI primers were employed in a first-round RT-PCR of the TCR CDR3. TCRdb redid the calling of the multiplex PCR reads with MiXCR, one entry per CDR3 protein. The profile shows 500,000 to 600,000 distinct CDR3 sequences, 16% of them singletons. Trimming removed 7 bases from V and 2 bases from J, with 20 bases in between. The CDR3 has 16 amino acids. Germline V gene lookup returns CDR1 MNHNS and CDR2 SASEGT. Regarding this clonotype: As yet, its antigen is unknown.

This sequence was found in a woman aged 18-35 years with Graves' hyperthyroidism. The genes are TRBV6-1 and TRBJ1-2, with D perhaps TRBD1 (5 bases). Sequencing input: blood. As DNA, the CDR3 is TGTGCCAGCACAAAGGTCCTGGGGCCCAACAACTATGGCTACACCTTC. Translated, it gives CASTKVLGPNNYGYTF.